This T cell receptor beta chain was documented in a study of T cell responses to AZD1222 COVID-19 vaccine. General study results and limits: Reportedly, nearly half the spike-specific TCRs target unmutated variant regions. Donor demographics were predominantly white British with a female majority; clonal diversity may be underestimated. Spike-specific TCRs gained breadth and depth after people received two AZD1222 doses. Spike was spanned by vaccine-associated CD4 TCRs, with dominance at 160-218 and 743-854.

Comment on this clone: Its antigen remains unidentified.

Germline lookup yields CDR1 SGHVS and CDR2 FQNEAQ. V lost 5 bases and J lost 7, with 18 bases in between. The CDR3 length is 15 residues. The repertoire was sequenced with immunoSEQ multiplex PCR; TCRdb's copy has only in-frame clones and lacks some. Of about 130,000 clones listed, less than 95% are singletons. The chain joins TRBV7-8 to TRBJ2-1; D unclear. The clonotype was recovered from an adult in good health. Specimen: peripheral blood, collected on day 0 of MenACWY control vaccination. This CDR3 is CASSHQPSIWNEQFF. The DNA for the CDR3 is TGTGCCAGCAGCCACCAGCCCTCTATCTGGAATGAGCAGTTCTTC.